This T cell receptor beta chain emerged from a study of shared clonotypes between healthy human individuals. All donors qualified as healthy HIV-negative adults and had experienced no recent acute infections or vaccinations. Genomic DNA (from each subset) was split evenly across several immunoSEQ plates. Some clones are missing from TCRdb's copy, which holds only in-frame ones; the method was immunoSEQ multiplex PCR. The sample holds 1,500,000 or so clones; approximately 97% are singletons and the top ten take roughly 1.2%. Germline trimming cut 4 bases from V and 7 bases from J; bases unmatched to any gene: 11. The CDR3 runs 16 residues. CDR1 and CDR2 from the germline V gene are SGHAT and FQNNGV.

The genes are TRBV11-2 and TRBJ2-2; 8 nucleotides agree with TRBD1. This clonotype was sampled from a man under 40 in good health. The specimen sequenced was naive CD4+ T cells sorted from blood. As to subset: CD45RA+ positively selected. In DNA form, the CDR3 reads TGTGCCAGCAGCTGGAAGGGGACACAGGGGGTCGGGGAGCTGTTTTTT. It codes for CASSWKGTQGVGELFF.